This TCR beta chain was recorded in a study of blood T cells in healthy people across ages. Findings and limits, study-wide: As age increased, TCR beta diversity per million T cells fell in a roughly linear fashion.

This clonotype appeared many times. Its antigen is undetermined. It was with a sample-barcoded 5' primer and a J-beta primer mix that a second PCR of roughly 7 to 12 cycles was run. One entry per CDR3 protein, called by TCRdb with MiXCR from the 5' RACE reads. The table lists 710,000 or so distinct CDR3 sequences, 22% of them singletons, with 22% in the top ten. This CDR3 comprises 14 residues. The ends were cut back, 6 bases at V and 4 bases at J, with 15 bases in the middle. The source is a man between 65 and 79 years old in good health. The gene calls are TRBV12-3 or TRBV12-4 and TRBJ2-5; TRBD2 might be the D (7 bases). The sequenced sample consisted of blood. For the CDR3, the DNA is TGTGCCAGCAGCTCCTCTAGGGGGGGAGAGACCCAGTACTTC. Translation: CASSSSRGGETQYF.